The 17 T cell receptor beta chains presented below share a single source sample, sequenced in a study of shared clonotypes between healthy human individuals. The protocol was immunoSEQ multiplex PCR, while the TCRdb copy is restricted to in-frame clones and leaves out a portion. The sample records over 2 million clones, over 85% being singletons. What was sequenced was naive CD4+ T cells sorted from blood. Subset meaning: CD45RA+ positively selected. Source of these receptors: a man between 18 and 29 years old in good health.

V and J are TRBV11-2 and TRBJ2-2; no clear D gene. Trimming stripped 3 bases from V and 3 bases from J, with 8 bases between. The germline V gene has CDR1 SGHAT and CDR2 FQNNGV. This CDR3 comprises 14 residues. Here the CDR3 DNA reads TGTGCCAGCAGCTTTAGACCTGACACCGGGGAGCTGTTTTTT. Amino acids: CASSFRPDTGELFF.

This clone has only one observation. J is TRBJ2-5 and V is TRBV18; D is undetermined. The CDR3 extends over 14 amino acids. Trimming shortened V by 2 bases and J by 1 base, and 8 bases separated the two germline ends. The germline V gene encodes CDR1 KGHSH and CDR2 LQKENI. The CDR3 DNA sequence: TGTGCCAGCTCACCAATACCGGTCCAAGAGACCCAGTACTTC. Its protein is CASSPIPVQETQYF.

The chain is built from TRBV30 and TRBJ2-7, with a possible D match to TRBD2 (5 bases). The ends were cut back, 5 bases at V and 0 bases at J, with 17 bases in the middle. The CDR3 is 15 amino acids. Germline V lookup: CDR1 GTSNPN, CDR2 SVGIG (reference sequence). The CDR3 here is CAWEVREDYSYEQYF. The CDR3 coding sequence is TGTGCCTGGGAGGTACGGGAAGATTACTCCTACGAGCAGTACTTC.

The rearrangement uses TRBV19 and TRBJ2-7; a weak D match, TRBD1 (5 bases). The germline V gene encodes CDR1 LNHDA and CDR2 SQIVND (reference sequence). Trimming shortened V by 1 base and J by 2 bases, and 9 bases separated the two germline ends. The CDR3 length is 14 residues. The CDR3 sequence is CASSIAGRAYEQYF. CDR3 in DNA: TGTGCCAGTAGTATAGCTGGCAGGGCCTACGAGCAGTACTTC.

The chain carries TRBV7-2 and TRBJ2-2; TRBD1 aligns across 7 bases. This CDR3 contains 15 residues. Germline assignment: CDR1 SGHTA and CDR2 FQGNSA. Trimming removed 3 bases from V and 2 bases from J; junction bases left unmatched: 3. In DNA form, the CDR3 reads TGTGCCAGCAGCTTGGACAGGAGAAACACCGGGGAGCTGTTTTTT. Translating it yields CASSLDRRNTGELFF.

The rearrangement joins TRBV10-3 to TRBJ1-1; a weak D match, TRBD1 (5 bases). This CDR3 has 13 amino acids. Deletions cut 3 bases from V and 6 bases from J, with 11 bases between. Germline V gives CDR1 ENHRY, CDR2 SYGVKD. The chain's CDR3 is CAISDGGRAEAFF. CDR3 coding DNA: TGTGCCATCAGTGATGGGGGGAGGGCTGAAGCTTTCTTT.

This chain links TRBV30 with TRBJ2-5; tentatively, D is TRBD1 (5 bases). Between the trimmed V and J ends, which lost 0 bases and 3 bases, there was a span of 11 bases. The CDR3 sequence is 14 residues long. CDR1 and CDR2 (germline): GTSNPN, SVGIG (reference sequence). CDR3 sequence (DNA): TGTGCCTGGAGTGTACTTGGACACAAAGAGACCCAGTACTTC. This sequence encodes CAWSVLGHKETQYF.

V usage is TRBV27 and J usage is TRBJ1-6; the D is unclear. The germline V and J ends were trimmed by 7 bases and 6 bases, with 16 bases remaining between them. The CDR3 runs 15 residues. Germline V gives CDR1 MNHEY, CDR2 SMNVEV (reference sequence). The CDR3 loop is CASNLGGGPNSPLHF. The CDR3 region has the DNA TGTGCCAGCAATCTCGGTGGAGGTCCTAATTCACCCCTCCACTTT.

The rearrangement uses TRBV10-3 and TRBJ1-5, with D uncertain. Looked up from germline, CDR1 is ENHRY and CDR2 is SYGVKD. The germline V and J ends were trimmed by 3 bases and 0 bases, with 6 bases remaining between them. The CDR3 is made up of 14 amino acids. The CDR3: CAISDVGSNQPQHF. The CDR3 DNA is TGTGCCATCAGTGATGTGGGTAGCAATCAGCCCCAGCATTTT.

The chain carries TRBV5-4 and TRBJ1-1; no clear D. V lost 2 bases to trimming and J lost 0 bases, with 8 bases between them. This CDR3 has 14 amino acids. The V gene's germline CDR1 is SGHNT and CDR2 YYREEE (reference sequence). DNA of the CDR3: TGTGCCAGCAGCTTCTTCACTTTGAACACTGAAGCTTTCTTT. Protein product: CASSFFTLNTEAFF.

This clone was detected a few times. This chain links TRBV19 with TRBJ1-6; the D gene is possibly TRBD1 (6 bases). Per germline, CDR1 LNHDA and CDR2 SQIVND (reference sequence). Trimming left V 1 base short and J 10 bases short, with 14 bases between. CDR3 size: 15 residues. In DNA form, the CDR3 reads TGTGCCAGTAGTATAGGTTTAGGGGGTCAATCACCCCTCCACTTT. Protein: CASSIGLGGQSPLHF.

The CDR3 DNA reads TGTGCCAGCATCCAGGACAGGGGGGCCGATGGCTACACCTTC. Protein sequence: CASIQDRGADGYTF. J is TRBJ1-2 and V is TRBV2; 10 bases align to TRBD1. Per the germline V gene, CDR1 is SNHLY and CDR2 is FYNNEI. The trim removed 7 bases at V and 6 bases at J, leaving 8 bases unmatched. The CDR3 has 14 residues.

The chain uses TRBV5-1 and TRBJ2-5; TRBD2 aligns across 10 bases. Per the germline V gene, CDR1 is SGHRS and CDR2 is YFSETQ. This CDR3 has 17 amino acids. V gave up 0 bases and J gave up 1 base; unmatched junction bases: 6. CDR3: CASSLVPLAGVQETQYF. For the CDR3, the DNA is TGCGCCAGCAGCTTGGTTCCGCTAGCGGGGGTCCAAGAGACCCAGTACTTC. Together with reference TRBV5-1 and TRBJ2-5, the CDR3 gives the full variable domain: KAGVTQTPRYLIKTRGQQVTLSCSPISGHRSVSWYQQTPGQGLQFLFEYFSETQRNKGNFPGRFSGRQFSNSRSEMNVSTLELGDSALYLCASSLVPLAGVQETQYFGPGTRLLVL.

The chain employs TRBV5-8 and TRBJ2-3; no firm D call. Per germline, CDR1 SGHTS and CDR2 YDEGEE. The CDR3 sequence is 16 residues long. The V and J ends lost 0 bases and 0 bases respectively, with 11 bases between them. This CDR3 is CASSLGRKTSTDTQYF. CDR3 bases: TGTGCCAGCAGCTTGGGCAGGAAGACTAGCACAGATACGCAGTATTTT.

CDR3 sequence (DNA): TGCAGCGTTGAAGACTCTGCAGGGTTAGGAGGGAACTATGGCTACACCTTC. Protein: CSVEDSAGLGGNYGYTF. The J gene is TRBJ1-2, the V gene TRBV29-1; TRBD1 might be the D (5 bases). This CDR3 has 17 residues. Deletions cut 0 bases from V and 2 bases from J, with 19 bases between. Germline loops: CDR1 SQVTM, CDR2 ANQGSEA. The full variable domain, in which reference TRBV29-1 and TRBJ1-2 provide the parts outside the CDR3, is SAVISQKPSRDICQRGTSLTIQCQVDSQVTMMFWYRQQPGQSLTLIATANQGSEATYESGFVIDKFPISRPNLTFSTLTVSNMSPEDSSIYLCSVEDSAGLGGNYGYTFGSGTRLTVV.

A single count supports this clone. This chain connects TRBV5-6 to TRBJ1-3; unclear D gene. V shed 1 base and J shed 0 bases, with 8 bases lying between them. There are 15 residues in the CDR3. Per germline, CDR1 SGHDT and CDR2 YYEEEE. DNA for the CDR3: TGTGCCAGCAGCTTGAAGGTTTCCTCTGGAAACACCATATATTTT. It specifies CASSLKVSSGNTIYF.

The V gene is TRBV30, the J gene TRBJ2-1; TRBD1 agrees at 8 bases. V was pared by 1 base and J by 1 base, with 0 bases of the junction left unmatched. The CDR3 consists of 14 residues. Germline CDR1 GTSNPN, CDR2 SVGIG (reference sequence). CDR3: CAWSGTGSYNEQFF. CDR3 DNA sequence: TGTGCCTGGAGTGGGACAGGGTCCTACAATGAGCAGTTCTTC.